This T cell receptor (beta chain) stems from a study of T cell responses to AZD1222 COVID-19 vaccine. Regarding the study as a whole: Donor demographics were predominantly white British with a female majority; clonal diversity may be underestimated. Sampling that yielded the repertoires occurred only after the peak T cell response.

Deletions cut 3 bases from V and 6 bases from J, with 15 bases between. CDR1 SGHRS and CDR2 YFSETQ come from the germline V gene. The CDR3 totals 14 residues. Concerning this clone: Its antigen is as yet unknown.

Assay used: immunoSEQ multiplex PCR; TCRdb lists only in-frame clones, some missing. This sample has roughly 140,000 clones, with about 87% found just once. The receptor was isolated from an adult in good health. The starting material was peripheral blood, obtained on day 0 of MenACWY control vaccination. The rearrangement links TRBV5-1 to TRBJ1-2; possibly TRBD1 for D (5 bases). CDR3 residues: CASSYQGERDGYTF. The CDR3 coding sequence is TGCGCCAGCAGCTACCAGGGTGAGAGGGATGGCTACACCTTC.